The clone carrying this TCR beta chain was found many times. Its target is unknown. This record comes from a study of T cell repertoires in cytomegalovirus infection. The wider study: Both CMV infection and a matching HLA type were indicated by public TCR beta signatures.

The V and J ends lost 5 bases and 0 bases respectively, with 11 bases between them. Germline assignment: CDR1 SGHTA and CDR2 FQGTGA. This CDR3 has 14 residues. From the reads, TCRdb called clonotypes with MiXCR, one entry per CDR3 protein. Altogether over 200,000 distinct CDR3 sequences are present, approximately 13% being singletons, with the ten largest covering around 9%. General study findings and limits: Using cumulative public TCR beta family frequency, the authors identified those who carried CMV together with the relevant HLA. HLA-C-restricted CMV clonotypes gave the most frequent clonotype in two of eight donors.

Sequencing input: PBMCs. The chain combines TRBV7-3 with TRBJ2-7; D is ambiguous. The clonotype originates from a human donor in good health (CMV status not recorded). Some clones in this sample may be carry-over from other donors' samples. As DNA, the CDR3 is TGTGCCAGCAGCCTGCGCGGAAACTCCTACGAGCAGTACTTC. Protein product: CASSLRGNSYEQYF.